Sequencing of this T cell receptor beta chain was carried out in a study of blood T cells in healthy people across ages. Study outcomes and limitations: When one million T cells were used, diversity estimates were thought to be underestimates.

Using a J-beta primer mix together with a sample-barcoded 5' primer, a second PCR was run for about 6 to 11 cycles. MiXCR, run by TCRdb on the 5' RACE reads, gives a single entry per CDR3 protein. The data hold 800,000 to 950,000 distinct CDR3 sequences, with roughly 40% observed a single time. This CDR3 region has 12 residues. CDR1 is MDHEN and CDR2 is SYDVKM in the germline V gene. Comments on this clonotype: The antigen remains undetermined.

Per sample, at least 6 micrograms of total RNA were extracted. The rearrangement joins TRBV28 to TRBJ2-5; D gene uncertain. The DNA matches TRBJ2-7 better at its end, which makes the J call doubtful. Sequenced: blood. This TCR derives from a man aged 18 to 29 in good health. The CDR3 spells CASSSWGAEQYF. The CDR3 bases are TGTGCCAGCAGTTCCTGGGGTGCCGAGCAGTACTTC.